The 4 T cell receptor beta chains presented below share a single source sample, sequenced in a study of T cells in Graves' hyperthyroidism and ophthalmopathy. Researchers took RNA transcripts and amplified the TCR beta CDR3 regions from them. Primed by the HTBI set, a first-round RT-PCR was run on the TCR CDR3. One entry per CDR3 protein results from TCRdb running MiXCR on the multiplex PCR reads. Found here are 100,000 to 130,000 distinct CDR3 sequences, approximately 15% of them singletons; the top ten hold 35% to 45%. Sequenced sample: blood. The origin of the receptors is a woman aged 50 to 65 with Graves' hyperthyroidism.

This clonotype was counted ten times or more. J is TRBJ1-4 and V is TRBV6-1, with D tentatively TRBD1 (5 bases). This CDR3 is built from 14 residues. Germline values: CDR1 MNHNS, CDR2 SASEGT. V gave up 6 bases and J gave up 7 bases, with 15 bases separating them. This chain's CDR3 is CASRLTAWGEKLFF. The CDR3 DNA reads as TGTGCCAGCAGGCTGACAGCATGGGGTGAAAAACTGTTTTTT.

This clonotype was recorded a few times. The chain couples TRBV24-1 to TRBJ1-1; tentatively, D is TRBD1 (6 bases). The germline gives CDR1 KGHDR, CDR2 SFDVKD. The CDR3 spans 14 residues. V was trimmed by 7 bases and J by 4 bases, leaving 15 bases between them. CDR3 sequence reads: CATRTTGPSTEAFF. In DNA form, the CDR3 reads TGTGCCACCAGGACAACAGGGCCCTCCACTGAAGCTTTCTTT.

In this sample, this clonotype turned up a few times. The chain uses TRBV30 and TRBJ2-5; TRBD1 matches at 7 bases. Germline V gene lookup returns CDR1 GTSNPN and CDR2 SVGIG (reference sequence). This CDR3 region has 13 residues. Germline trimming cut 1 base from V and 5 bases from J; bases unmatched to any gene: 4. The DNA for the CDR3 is TGTGCCTGGAGTGAAGGGGGCGGGGAGACCCAGTACTTC. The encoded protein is CAWSEGGGETQYF.

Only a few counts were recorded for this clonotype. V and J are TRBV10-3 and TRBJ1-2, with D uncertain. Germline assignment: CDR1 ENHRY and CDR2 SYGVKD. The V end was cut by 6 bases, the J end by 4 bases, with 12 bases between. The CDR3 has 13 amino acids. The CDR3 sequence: CAIRKTVLYGYTF. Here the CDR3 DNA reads TGTGCCATCAGGAAAACAGTACTCTATGGCTACACCTTC.